The entry below describes one T cell receptor (beta chain). Its antigen remains unidentified. With 1 base removed from V and 0 bases from J, the gap between germline ends came to 10 bases. CDR3 length equals 15 residues. Germline-derived CDR1 and CDR2 are SGHDT and YYEEEE. The data originate from a study of T cell responses to AZD1222 COVID-19 vaccine. Study-level findings and limits: Only six people who got AZD1222 tested seropositive at baseline. Nearly half of unique spike-specific TCRs reportedly avoided B.1.351 and B.1.1.7 mutated regions. Sampling that yielded the repertoires occurred only after the peak T cell response. Dominant CD4 TCR responses targeted spike regions 160-218 and 743-854.

Sequenced by immunoSEQ multiplex PCR; TCRdb stores in-frame clones only, minus some. The table includes 150,000 to 200,000 clones, approximately 92% detected once. Sequencing used peripheral blood, obtained on day 0 of AZD1222 vaccination. The V gene is TRBV5-6, the J gene TRBJ2-5; D gene unclear. The sequence came from an adult in good health. CDR3 bases: TGTGCCAGCAGCTTGAAAAGCTGGTACCAAGAGACCCAGTACTTC. Protein: CASSLKSWYQETQYF.